These 21 T cell receptor beta chains were all obtained from the same sample, sequenced in a study of T cells after yellow fever vaccination. MiXCR was run by TCRdb on the 5' RACE reads, yielding one entry per CDR3 protein. The table has about 52,000 distinct CDR3 sequences, 6.5% to 8.5% seen once. Material: CD8+ T cells not binding an NS4B(214-222) dextramer, sorted from PBMCs, obtained more than 40 days after the first yellow fever vaccination. The receptors derive from a man aged 18 to 30 who received the YFV17D yellow fever vaccine.

This clonotype has more than one count but fewer than ten. CDR3 nucleotides: TGTGCCAGCACAACCAACAGGGGTAAGCGTGAAGCTTTCTTT. It is translated as CASTTNRGKREAFF. The gene calls are TRBV27 and TRBJ1-1, with 7 positions matching TRBD1. Germline CDR1 reads MNHEY; CDR2 reads SMNVEV (reference sequence). V lost 7 bases to trimming and J lost 7 bases; unmatched junction nucleotides: 12. The CDR3 is made up of 14 amino acids.

This chain links TRBV5-1 with TRBJ2-7; 10 bases map to TRBD1. This CDR3 has 15 residues. CDR1 SGHRS and CDR2 YFSETQ come from the germline V gene. V was clipped by 0 bases and J by 5 bases; unmatched bases: 5. The CDR3 sequence: CASSLEGQGGDEQYF. The CDR3 DNA follows: TGCGCCAGCAGCTTGGAAGGACAGGGGGGGGACGAGCAGTACTTC.

The chain couples TRBV19 to TRBJ2-5; tentatively, D is TRBD1 (5 bases). Trimming removed 4 bases from V and 2 bases from J, with 5 bases in between. The CDR3 consists of 12 residues. The germline V gene has CDR1 LNHDA and CDR2 SQIVND (reference sequence). The CDR3 protein is CASSRTQETQYF. The DNA for the CDR3 is TGTGCCAGTAGTAGGACACAAGAGACCCAGTACTTC.

This clonotype has only a few counts. V is TRBV4-1 and J is TRBJ2-3; TRBD1 or TRBD2 may be the D gene (6 bases each). Germline values: CDR1 MGHRA, CDR2 YSYEKL. The germline V and J ends were trimmed by 3 bases and 6 bases, with 16 bases remaining between them. The CDR3 consists of 15 residues. DNA of the CDR3: TGCGCCAGCAGCCAGACTACTAGGGGGGTGGATACGCAGTATTTT. Its protein is CASSQTTRGVDTQYF.

This clonotype was picked up a small number of times. The chain is built from TRBV7-9 and TRBJ2-5; D not certain. The V and J ends lost 2 bases and 4 bases respectively, with 2 bases between them. CDR1 and CDR2 from the germline V gene are SEHNR and FQNEAQ (reference sequence). This CDR3 is built from 11 residues. CDR3 sequence: CASSLLETQYF. CDR3 nucleotide sequence: TGTGCCAGCAGCTTATTAGAGACCCAGTACTTC. The full variable domain, completed using reference TRBV7-9 and TRBJ2-5, is DTGVSQNPRHKITKRGQNVTFRCDPISEHNRLYWYRQTLGQGPEFLTYFQNEAQLEKSRLLSDRFSAERPKGSFSTLEIQRTEQGDSAMYLCASSLLETQYFGPGTRLLVL.

The rearrangement joins TRBV7-6 to TRBJ2-2, with 7 nucleotides matching TRBD2. Germline-derived CDR1 and CDR2 are SGHVS and FNYEAQ. The CDR3 loop spans 17 amino acids. The V segment lost 2 bases and the J segment 3 bases; nucleotides outside the gene matches: 9. The CDR3 protein is CASSLRRVAGHTGELFF. The CDR3 DNA follows: TGTGCCAGCAGCTTACGCCGGGTAGCGGGTCACACCGGGGAGCTGTTTTTT.

This clonotype was observed at least ten times. The J gene is TRBJ2-3, the V gene TRBV29-1; D is unclear. V lost 7 bases to trimming and J lost 2 bases, with 16 bases between them. This CDR3 is 14 amino acids long. Germline V CDR1 and CDR2: SQVTM, ANQGSEA. The chain's CDR3 is CSAPLGGPTDTQYF. CDR3 in DNA: TGCAGCGCCCCCCTCGGCGGCCCCACAGATACGCAGTATTTT.

This clonotype has ten or more counts. The gene calls are TRBV4-3 and TRBJ2-5; D unresolved. The germline V gene has CDR1 LGHNA and CDR2 YSLEER. The CDR3 sequence is 15 residues long. The V gene lost 0 bases and the J gene lost 1 base, with 9 bases spanning the gap. CDR3 in amino acids: CASSQDLASQETQYF. The CDR3 DNA reads as TGCGCCAGCAGCCAAGATCTGGCCAGCCAAGAGACCCAGTACTTC.

This clonotype was seen a handful of times. The gene calls are TRBV5-1 and TRBJ1-4; no clear D. Germline V lookup: CDR1 SGHRS, CDR2 YFSETQ. CDR3 size: 13 residues. The germline V and J ends were trimmed by 1 base and 6 bases, with 7 bases remaining between them. Here the CDR3 reads CASSLLEDEKLFF. Here the CDR3 DNA reads TGCGCCAGCAGCTTGTTAGAGGATGAAAAACTGTTTTTT.

Remarks on this clonotype: One end of the junction does not line up with germline, which may come from a read error. The chain links TRBV19 to TRBJ1-5; tentatively, D is TRBD1 (5 bases). CDR1 is LNHDA, CDR2 SQIVND, per germline (reference sequence). The CDR3 runs 16 residues. CDR3 sequence reads: CVSTSPRGGVGQPQHF. DNA for the CDR3: TGTGTCAGTACCTCCCCGAGGGGAGGGGTAGGTCAGCCCCAGCATTTT.

This clonotype was seen repeatedly, ten times or more. The chain has TRBV7-6 and TRBJ1-1, with no clear D. CDR1 and CDR2 (germline): SGHVS, FNYEAQ. The CDR3 contains 13 residues. V was trimmed by 1 base and J by 4 bases, leaving 7 bases between them. CDR3 sequence reads: CASSLGVSTEAFF. The DNA for the CDR3 is TGTGCCAGCAGCTTAGGGGTCAGCACTGAAGCTTTCTTT.

The chain couples TRBV15 to TRBJ1-1; D ambiguous. With 7 bases removed from V and 1 base from J, the gap between germline ends came to 16 bases. The CDR3 covers 15 residues. Germline lookup yields CDR1 LNHNV and CDR2 YYDKDF (reference sequence). Here the CDR3 reads CATTLGSVGNTEAFF. The CDR3 DNA reads TGTGCCACCACCCTGGGATCGGTTGGGAACACTGAAGCTTTCTTT. Supplemented by reference TRBV15 and TRBJ1-1, the full variable domain reads DAMVIQNPRYQVTQFGKPVTLSCSQTLNHNVMYWYQQKSSQAPKLLFHYYDKDFNNEADTPDNFQSRRPNTSFCFLDIRSPGLGDTAMYLCATTLGSVGNTEAFFGQGTRLTVV.

There are many counts of this clonotype. J is TRBJ2-1 and V is TRBV5-1; D is tentatively TRBD1 or TRBD2 (5 bases each). CDR1 and CDR2 from the germline V gene are SGHRS and YFSETQ. Trimming removed 0 bases from V and 3 bases from J, with 7 bases in between. This CDR3 spans 14 amino acids. CDR3 DNA: TGCGCCAGCAGCTTGGGAGGGGACTACAATGAGCAGTTCTTC. Encoded protein: CASSLGGDYNEQFF. Together with reference TRBV5-1 and TRBJ2-1, the CDR3 gives the full variable domain: KAGVTQTPRYLIKTRGQQVTLSCSPISGHRSVSWYQQTPGQGLQFLFEYFSETQRNKGNFPGRFSGRQFSNSRSEMNVSTLELGDSALYLCASSLGGDYNEQFFGPGTRLTVL.

The chain joins TRBV10-3 to TRBJ1-6, with no clear D. CDR3 length equals 14 residues. V was pared by 3 bases and J by 6 bases, with 9 bases between. Germline values: CDR1 ENHRY, CDR2 SYGVKD. This CDR3 is CAISDTDFNSPLHF. CDR3 nucleotide sequence: TGTGCCATCAGTGATACGGATTTTAATTCACCCCTCCACTTT.

This clonotype was recorded a few times. This sequence joins TRBV15 and TRBJ1-2; unclear D gene. V dropped 5 bases and J dropped 0 bases, with 10 bases sitting between them. This CDR3 comprises 14 residues. Germline V gives CDR1 LNHNV, CDR2 YYDKDF (reference sequence). The CDR3 sequence: CATSGIRSNYGYTF. Written as DNA, the CDR3 is TGTGCCACCAGCGGGATCCGTTCTAACTATGGCTACACCTTC.

V and J are TRBV27 and TRBJ1-5; D is unclear. The CDR3 sequence is 14 residues long. Per germline, CDR1 MNHEY and CDR2 SMNVEV (reference sequence). Trimming cost V 5 bases and J 0 bases, with 8 bases left between them. The CDR3 protein is CASSVHDSNQPQHF. DNA of the CDR3: TGTGCCAGCAGTGTCCACGATAGCAATCAGCCCCAGCATTTT.

This clonotype was observed a handful of times. V usage is TRBV4-1 and J usage is TRBJ1-5, with unresolved D. V lost 3 bases and J lost 3, with 9 bases in between. The CDR3 contains 14 residues. Germline lookup yields CDR1 MGHRA and CDR2 YSYEKL. The CDR3 bases are TGCGCCAGCAGCCACCCCGGATACAATCAGCCCCAGCATTTT. Protein: CASSHPGYNQPQHF.

This clonotype was observed a handful of times. The chain combines TRBV6-5 with TRBJ2-3, with D unclear. The V gene lost 4 bases and the J gene lost 0 bases, with 5 bases spanning the gap. The CDR3 is 13 amino acids. Germline assignment: CDR1 MNHEY and CDR2 SVGAGI. CDR3 sequence reads: CASSWKSTDTQYF. The DNA of the CDR3 is TGTGCCAGCAGTTGGAAGAGCACAGATACGCAGTATTTT.

This clonotype was recorded at least ten times. This chain connects TRBV5-4 to TRBJ2-1, with 9 nucleotides matching TRBD2. Germline V gene sequence: CDR1 SGHNT, CDR2 YYREEE (reference sequence). The CDR3 has 15 amino acids. Trimming took 4 bases from V and 6 from J; bases not matched to a gene: 8. CDR3 sequence: CASSGGPSGANEQFF. CDR3 nucleotide sequence: TGTGCCAGCAGCGGGGGGCCTAGCGGGGCCAATGAGCAGTTCTTC.

J is TRBJ2-1 and V is TRBV12-5; 13 bases are shared with TRBD2. Per germline, CDR1 LGHNT and CDR2 FRNRAP. Trimming at V came to 6 bases and at J to 0 bases, leaving 5 bases not matched to a gene. There are 17 residues in the CDR3. CDR3 protein: CASGRGLAGHSYNEQFF. In nucleotides, the CDR3 is TGTGCTAGTGGCCGGGGACTAGCGGGGCACTCCTACAATGAGCAGTTCTTC.

This clonotype was seen only a few times. The chain employs TRBV7-6 and TRBJ1-1; 7 nucleotides agree with TRBD1. In germline, CDR1 is SGHVS, CDR2 FNYEAQ. There are 15 residues in the CDR3. V shed 6 bases, J shed 5 bases, and the junction held 12 bases outside the gene matches. The DNA for the CDR3 is TGTGCCAGCAGTACCCCTGACAGGGTTGAGACTGAAGCTTTCTTT. This codes for CASSTPDRVETEAFF.